This TCR beta chain was sequenced for a study of cytomegalovirus exposure and HLA in healthy donors. Study findings and constraints: 87-base-pair reads could not separate some V segments, including TRBV6-2 and TRBV6-3.

To note about this clone: Its antigen is not known.

V lost 1 base to trimming and J lost 6 bases, with 7 bases between them. Germline values: CDR1 LNHNV, CDR2 YYDKDF (reference sequence). The CDR3 contains 12 residues. It was with 60 Vbeta and 13 Jbeta primers that the PCR ran. Sequenced by immunoSEQ multiplex PCR; TCRdb stores in-frame clones only, minus some. The table records about 72,000 clones, 66% of them present only once. The material sequenced was PBMCs. This sequence joins TRBV15 and TRBJ2-7, with D perhaps TRBD1 (5 bases). The origin of this receptor is a man aged 40-49 years in good health and CMV-seropositive. The CDR3 DNA reads as TGTGCCACCAGCAGAGTAGGGGCCGAGCAGTACTTC. Its translation: CATSRVGAEQYF.